One and the same sample provided the 10 T cell receptor beta chains below, sequenced in a study of OX40 agonist ivuxolimab in advanced cancers. Method: immunoSEQ multiplex PCR; TCRdb's copy keeps in-frame clones and lacks some. Of tens of thousands of clones listed, about 86% are singletons. Sequencing was performed on CD4+ or CD8+ T cells sorted from blood, taken in a trial of the OX40 agonist ivuxolimab. Receptors were obtained from an adult with an advanced solid tumor such as melanoma, head and neck, liver or kidney cancer.

The V gene is TRBV5-5, the J gene TRBJ2-5; TRBD2 agrees at 7 bases. CDR1 SGHKS and CDR2 YYEKEE come from the germline V gene (reference sequence). CDR3 length: 14 residues. V lost 4 bases to trimming and J lost 1 base; unmatched junction nucleotides: 4. The CDR3 reads CASSRGGVQETQYF. Here the CDR3 DNA reads TGTGCCAGCAGCCGCGGGGGAGTCCAAGAGACCCAGTACTTC.

The rearrangement links TRBV18 to TRBJ1-1, with unresolved D. Germline loops: CDR1 KGHSH, CDR2 LQKENI. V lost 4 bases to trimming and J lost 0 bases, with 9 bases between them. The length of the CDR3 is 14 residues. The DNA of the CDR3 is TGTGCCAGCTCACGGGCCAGCATGAACACTGAAGCTTTCTTT. Translated, it gives CASSRASMNTEAFF.

The V and J genes are TRBV11-3 and TRBJ2-5; D may be TRBD1 (5 bases). Looked up from germline, CDR1 is SGHNT and CDR2 is YENEEA. This CDR3 contains 15 residues. The V and J ends lost 2 bases and 1 base respectively, with 11 bases between them. DNA of the CDR3: TGTGCCAGCAGCTTAAAGTTACAGGCCCAAGAGACCCAGTACTTC. It codes for CASSLKLQAQETQYF.

V gene TRBV28 combines with J gene TRBJ2-6; D is tentatively TRBD1 or TRBD2 (5 bases each). From germline, CDR1 is MDHEN and CDR2 SYDVKM. The CDR3 runs 16 residues. V lost 3 bases to trimming and J lost 0 bases, with 9 bases between them. The CDR3 DNA follows: TGTGCCAGCAGTTTCCCAGGGAGCTCTGGGGCCAACGTCCTGACTTTC. Amino acid sequence: CASSFPGSSGANVLTF.

This rearrangement joins TRBV11-2 to TRBJ2-7; no reliable D call. Germline CDR1 is SGHAT and CDR2 is FQNNGV. The CDR3 runs to 15 residues. The V gene lost 5 bases and the J gene lost 3 bases, with 17 bases spanning the gap. The CDR3 reads CASSPDRQDLYEQYF. As DNA, the CDR3 is TGTGCCAGCAGCCCGGATCGGCAGGACCTCTACGAGCAGTACTTC.

CDR3 protein: CASSGGLAGVTEQYF. The CDR3 DNA follows: TGTGCCAGCAGTGGAGGACTAGCGGGAGTAACGGAGCAGTACTTC. This rearrangement joins TRBV27 to TRBJ2-7, with 13 bases fitting TRBD2. The CDR3 spans 15 residues. Unmatched junction bases numbered 8, after V lost 5 bases and J lost 7 bases. CDR1 is MNHEY, CDR2 SMNVEV, per germline (reference sequence).

The chain is built from TRBV19 and TRBJ2-5; weak D call: TRBD1 (6 bases). CDR1 is LNHDA and CDR2 is SQIVND in the germline V gene (reference sequence). The CDR3 length is 13 residues. Trimming took 5 bases from V and 1 from J, leaving 8 bases between them. The DNA of the CDR3 is TGTGCCAGTAGTCAACAGGGCCAAGAGACCCAGTACTTC. Residues: CASSQQGQETQYF.

CDR3 in DNA: TGTGCCAGCAGCCTGGGACGGACAGGGGGGCAGCCCCAGCATTTT. The encoded protein is CASSLGRTGGQPQHF. This chain joins TRBV7-2 and TRBJ1-5, with 10 bases identical to TRBD1. The CDR3 is 15 residues long. J was trimmed by 7 bases and V by 5 bases; bases with no gene match: 8. Germline V gives CDR1 SGHTA, CDR2 FQGNSA. Filled out from reference TRBV7-2 and TRBJ1-5, the complete variable domain reads GAGVSQSPSNKVTEKGKDVELRCDPISGHTALYWYRQSLGQGLEFLIYFQGNSAPDKSGLPSDRFSAERTGGSVSTLTIQRTQQEDSAVYLCASSLGRTGGQPQHFGDGTRLSIL.

The genes are TRBV5-1 and TRBJ2-7, with 9 positions matching TRBD2. The germline gives CDR1 SGHRS, CDR2 YFSETQ. V shed 4 bases, J shed 3 bases, and the junction held 5 bases outside the gene matches. The CDR3 spans 14 residues. The CDR3 DNA is TGCGCCAGCAGCCCCGTTAGCGGGAGCTACGAGCAGTACTTC. Its protein product is CASSPVSGSYEQYF.

The rearrangement joins TRBV10-3 to TRBJ2-7; 12 nucleotides line up with TRBD2. Germline loops: CDR1 ENHRY, CDR2 SYGVKD. V trimming: 3 bases; J trimming: 7 bases; junction bases outside the gene matches: 13. This CDR3 is built from 17 residues. DNA for the CDR3: TGTGCCATCAGTGACCCGGTGGGAGGACTAGCGGGATATGAGCAGTACTTC. It translates to CAISDPVGGLAGYEQYF.